Detailed here is one T cell receptor beta chain. As yet, its antigen is unknown. The data originate from a study of PD-1 blockade in classical Hodgkin lymphoma. Whole-study findings and limits: With respect to the repertoire differences, their causes, possibly disease activity or prior therapy, remain undefined. Diversity in CD4+ TCRs, unlike that measured in CD8+ TCRs, had risen significantly by C4D1. Healthy donors reportedly exceeded newly diagnosed patients in baseline TCR diversity. Individuals who commenced nivolumab within less than 1 year of ASCT were excluded.

This table comes from immunoSEQ multiplex PCR, and its TCRdb copy is limited to in-frame clones, with some not included. This table holds tens of thousands of clones, around 89% found once. Germline CDR1 and CDR2: SGDLS and YYNGEE. CDR3 length: 17 amino acids. Between the trimmed V and J ends, which lost 0 bases and 1 base, there was a span of 16 bases. Each and every patient relapsed after autologous stem cell transplantation, and patients got differing brentuximab vedotin exposure. The sequencing here drew on peripheral blood mononuclear cells (PBMCs), taken before the second cycle of nivolumab. The chain links TRBV9 to TRBJ2-5; tentatively, D is TRBD1 (6 bases). The sequence came from a human donor with classical Hodgkin lymphoma. The CDR3 region is CASSVAPRTAVQETQYF. CDR3 sequence (DNA): TGTGCCAGCAGCGTAGCCCCGAGGACAGCCGTCCAAGAGACCCAGTACTTC.